Following are 3 T cell receptor beta chains from one sample sequenced in a study of blood T cell repertoires in COVID-19. Using immunoSEQ multiplex PCR, the repertoire was profiled, and TCRdb retains in-frame clones only, with some absent. Altogether 300,000 or so clones are present, roughly 87% being singletons, with the ten largest covering approximately 5.4%. The sample consisted of PBMCs or T cells enriched from blood (not recorded which). These receptors were obtained from a woman aged 25-40 years who had recovered from COVID-19.

This chain links TRBV7-9 with TRBJ1-5, with TRBD1 matching 9 bases. Per germline, CDR1 SEHNR and CDR2 FQNEAQ (reference sequence). This CDR3 has 14 amino acids. Unmatched junction bases numbered 7, after V lost 5 bases and J lost 8 bases. CDR3 amino acids: CASSQTGGQEPQHF. The CDR3 DNA follows: TGTGCCAGCAGCCAAACAGGGGGCCAGGAGCCCCAGCATTTT.

The J gene is TRBJ1-1, the V gene TRBV6-5; tentative D call: TRBD1 (5 bases). CDR3 length: 14 residues. Germline CDR1 is MNHEY and CDR2 is SVGAGI. Trimming stripped 5 bases from V and 0 bases from J, with 10 bases between. Here the CDR3 DNA reads TGTGCCAGCAGTCCCCCAGGGCTGAACACTGAAGCTTTCTTT. Translated: CASSPPGLNTEAFF.

This rearrangement joins TRBV7-2 to TRBJ2-5; 10 bases are a match to TRBD2. CDR3 length equals 17 residues. Unmatched junction bases numbered 13, after V lost 1 base and J lost 8 bases. Per germline, CDR1 SGHTA and CDR2 FQGNSA. CDR3 amino acids: CASSLGTSGDPRETQYF. The DNA for the CDR3 is TGTGCCAGCAGCTTAGGGACTAGCGGAGACCCAAGAGAAACCCAGTACTTC.